Given below is one T cell receptor beta chain in context. RNA transcripts provided the template for amplifying TCR beta CDR3 regions. First-round RT-PCR employed HTBI primers, with a second-round multiplex PCR after it. TCRdb used MiXCR to reprocess the multiplex PCR reads, holding one entry per CDR3 protein. The sample lists hundreds of thousands of distinct CDR3 sequences; 35% to 50% were seen once. V lost 4 bases to trimming and J lost 3 bases, with 15 bases between them. The CDR3 consists of 14 residues. Germline CDR1 is DFQATT and CDR2 is SNEGSKA (reference sequence). The sample comes from a study of Graves' ophthalmopathy and Graves' hyperthyroidism.

V is TRBV20-1 and J is TRBJ1-2; D perhaps matches TRBD1 (5 bases). The source material was peripheral blood. The clonotype originates from an adult man with Graves' ophthalmopathy. The CDR3 region has the DNA TGCAGTGCTATCCTTAGGGGTGCGGACTATGGCTACACCTTC. Translated, it gives CSAILRGADYGYTF.